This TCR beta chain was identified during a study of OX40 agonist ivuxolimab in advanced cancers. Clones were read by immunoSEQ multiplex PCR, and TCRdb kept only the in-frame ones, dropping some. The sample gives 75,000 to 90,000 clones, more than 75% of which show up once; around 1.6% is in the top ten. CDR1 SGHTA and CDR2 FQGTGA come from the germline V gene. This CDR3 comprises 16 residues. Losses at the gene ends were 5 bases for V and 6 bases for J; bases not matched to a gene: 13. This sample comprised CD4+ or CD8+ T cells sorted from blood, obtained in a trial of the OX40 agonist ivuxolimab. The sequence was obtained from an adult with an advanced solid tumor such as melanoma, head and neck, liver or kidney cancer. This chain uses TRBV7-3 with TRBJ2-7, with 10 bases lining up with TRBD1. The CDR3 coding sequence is TGTGCCAGCAGCCCCACCTCCGGGACAGGGGCCCTCGAGCAGTACTTC. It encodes CASSPTSGTGALEQYF. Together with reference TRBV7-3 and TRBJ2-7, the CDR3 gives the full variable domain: GAGVSQTPSNKVTEKGKYVELRCDPISGHTALYWYRQSLGQGPEFLIYFQGTGAADDSGLPNDRFFAVRPEGSVSTLKIQRTERGDSAVYLCASSPTSGTGALEQYFGPGTRLTVT.